This is a list of T cell receptor beta chains from one sample in a study of T cell responses to AZD1222 COVID-19 vaccine. Profiled with immunoSEQ multiplex PCR; TCRdb holds only in-frame clones, not every one. Here the sample spans 100,000 to 150,000 clones, over 75% being singletons. The sequences come from peripheral blood, collected on day 0 of AZD1222 vaccination. Source of these receptors: an adult in good health. Both conserved end residues are part of each CDR3. The order of the fields is V gene, D gene, J gene, clone size, CDR3 DNA, CDR3 protein. The D gene is left open where the match is weak. The size field is filled for only some rows; it gives once, few, many or a size class.

>TRBV7-2|-|TRBJ2-2|-
TGTGCCAGCAGCTTAATGGTCGGGGGAGCGTCCGGGGAGCTGTTTTTT
CASSLMVGGASGELFF
>TRBV2|-|TRBJ2-7|-
TGTGCCAGCACAGGGGGGGGGCGTGAGCAGTACTTC
CASTGGGREQYF
>TRBV7-8|-|TRBJ1-5|-
TGTGCCAGCAGTCTGCAGGGTCAGCCCCAGCATTTT
CASSLQGQPQHF
>TRBV4-2|-|TRBJ2-7|-
TGTGCCAGCAGCCAAGTCCAGGAGGGCGGTTACGAGCAGTACTTC
CASSQVQEGGYEQYF
>TRBV11-2|TRBD1|TRBJ1-2|-
TGTGCCAGCAGCTATGGGACAGGGGGCAATGGCTACACCTTC
CASSYGTGGNGYTF
>TRBV2|-|TRBJ1-3|-
TGTGCCAGCTGGAGGACGGAAAACACCATATATTTT
CASWRTENTIYF
>TRBV10-3|-|TRBJ1-4|-
TGTGCCATCAGTGAGATGGGCAGGGACGGTGAAAAACTGTTTTTT
CAISEMGRDGEKLFF
>TRBV7-9|-|TRBJ1-1|-
TGTGCCAGCTCTCGAGGAGCCACTGAAGCTTTCTTT
CASSRGATEAFF
>TRBV6-5|-|TRBJ2-1|once
TGTGCCAGCACCGGGTGGCTCAATGAGCAGTTCTTC
CASTGWLNEQFF
>TRBV27|-|TRBJ1-4|-
TGTGCCAGCAGTCCCCAGATACAGGGACCCAATGAAAAACTGTTTTTT
CASSPQIQGPNEKLFF
>TRBV3-1/TRBV3-2|TRBD1|TRBJ1-4|-
TGTGCCAGCAGTCGATGGACAGGTCTGAATGAAAAACTGTTTTTT
CASSRWTGLNEKLFF
>TRBV7-2|-|TRBJ2-3|-
TGTGCCAGCAGCTTAGGCCCTCGGGGGCTGGGCACAGATACGCAGTATTTT
CASSLGPRGLGTDTQYF
>TRBV5-1|TRBD1|TRBJ1-1|-
TGCGCCAGCAGCTTGTCCCGGGACAGTCCCTGGAACACTGAAGCTTTCTTT
CASSLSRDSPWNTEAFF
>TRBV6-5|TRBD2|TRBJ2-1|-
TGTGCCAGCAGTTTAGGGCGGGGGGGAAATGAGCAGTTCTTC
CASSLGRGGNEQFF
>TRBV6-1|-|TRBJ1-1|-
TGTGCCAGCAGTGAATTCGGGGGTGGTAACACTGAAGCTTTCTTT
CASSEFGGGNTEAFF
>TRBV29-1|-|TRBJ1-1|-
TGCAGCGTTGAATGGGGGGCCAATGAAGCTTTCTTT
CSVEWGANEAFF
>TRBV15|-|TRBJ2-2|-
TGTGCCACCAGCAGAGACTTGGTAGTGACCGGGGAGCTGTTTTTT
CATSRDLVVTGELFF
>TRBV28|-|TRBJ1-4|few
TGTGCCAGCAGTTTGGTCGGATTTGCAACTAATGAAAAACTGTTTTTT
CASSLVGFATNEKLFF
>TRBV19|-|TRBJ1-3|-
TGTGCCAGTAGTGACGTCCGAGGCCGAACCCTCTCTGGAAACACCATATATTTT
CASSDVRGRTLSGNTIYF
>TRBV8-2|-|TRBJ1-2|-
TGTGGCAGGATCGACGAGAGCAGCGCGACTGGCAGCCAGACCTATGGCTACACCTTC
CGRIDESSATGSQTYGYTF
>TRBV9|TRBD2|TRBJ2-7|-
TGTGCCAGCAGCGTAGGGCCGCCACTAGCGGGCGTAGCATACGAGCAGTACTTC
CASSVGPPLAGVAYEQYF
>TRBV5-1|TRBD1|TRBJ1-2|-
TGCGCCAGCAGCTTGGAGGGACAGGGGTTCTATGGCTACACCTTC
CASSLEGQGFYGYTF
>TRBV30|-|TRBJ2-2|few
TGTGCCTGGAGATCACAGGGGGGGACCGGGGAGCTGTTTTTT
CAWRSQGGTGELFF
>TRBV9|-|TRBJ1-2|-
TGTGCCAGCAGCGCCGAACCCCAGGGCGGCTACACCTTC
CASSAEPQGGYTF
>TRBV6-5|-|TRBJ1-1|-
TGTGCCAGCATCCAAGCGGGAGGGCATGAAGCTTTCTTT
CASIQAGGHEAFF
>TRBV6-5|-|TRBJ2-2|-
TGTGCCAGCAGTCCCGGACATTTCACCGGGGAGCTGTTTTTT
CASSPGHFTGELFF
>TRBV5-6|-|TRBJ1-2|once
TGTGCCAGCAGCTCAGACGACTATGGCTACACCTTC
CASSSDDYGYTF
>TRBV15|TRBD1|TRBJ2-7|-
TGTGCCACCAGCAGGGACCGCAGGGGGTCCTCCTACGAGCAGTACTTC
CATSRDRRGSSYEQYF
>TRBV10-2|TRBD1|TRBJ1-5|-
TGCGCCACCAGTGACAGGGATGGATTTAAGGGTAGCAATCAGCCCCAGCATTTT
CATSDRDGFKGSNQPQHF
>TRBV9|TRBD1|TRBJ1-3|-
TGTGCCAGCAGCGTAGAACTACAGGGGACTGGAAACACCATATATTTT
CASSVELQGTGNTIYF
>TRBV15|-|TRBJ2-2|-
TGTGCCACCAGCAGGGACTTTACGAACACCGGGGAGCTGTTTTTT
CATSRDFTNTGELFF
>TRBV5-4|-|TRBJ2-1|-
TGTGCCAGCAGCTTGCGAATCAGGGAAGCGTGGAATGAGCAGTTCTTC
CASSLRIREAWNEQFF
>TRBV7-3|-|TRBJ2-7|-
TGTGCCAGCAGCCCACATCCGAACTACGAGCAGTACTTC
CASSPHPNYEQYF
>TRBV6-5|-|TRBJ1-3|-
TGTGCCAGCAATGGACAGTCAACTTCGGGAAACACCATATATTTT
CASNGQSTSGNTIYF
>TRBV15|-|TRBJ2-2|-
TGTGCCACCAGCAAAGAGGTGCTTTACACCGGGGAGCTGTTTTTT
CATSKEVLYTGELFF
>TRBV7-9|-|TRBJ2-7|-
TGTGCCAGCAGCGCCACCCCAACGGGACTTAGTTCCTACGAGCAGTACTTC
CASSATPTGLSSYEQYF
>TRBV30|-|TRBJ1-2|few
TGTGCCTGGAGTTCCCAGAAATTCTCCTATGGCTACACCTTC
CAWSSQKFSYGYTF
>TRBV27|-|TRBJ1-4|once
TGTGCCAGCAGTTTATACGCAGAAAGCGAAAAACTGTTTTTT
CASSLYAESEKLFF
>TRBV2|-|TRBJ2-6|once
TGTGCCAGCATTTCTGGGGCCAACGTCCTGACTTTC
CASISGANVLTF
>TRBV30|TRBD1|TRBJ1-2|-
TGTGCCTGGAGTTCGGACAGGCCAAACTATGGCTACACCTTC
CAWSSDRPNYGYTF
>TRBV18|TRBD2|TRBJ2-3|-
TGTGCCAGCTCACCACGGGGACTAGCGGGAGAAGGGGATACGCAGTATTTT
CASSPRGLAGEGDTQYF
>TRBV6-5|-|TRBJ1-1|once
TGTGCCAGCAGAACCGGGACAATTCGAGCTTTCTTT
CASRTGTIRAFF
>TRBV5-4|-|TRBJ2-2|-
TGTGCCAGCAGCTTGGTTGGGGAGAACACCGGGGAGCTGTTTTTT
CASSLVGENTGELFF
>TRBV7-9|-|TRBJ1-2|-
TGTGCCAGCAGCTTTGGGGGGGATGGCTACACCTTC
CASSFGGDGYTF
>TRBV6-4|-|TRBJ2-2|-
TGTGCCAGCAGTGATGGGGGCGGGAACCCGCCCGGGGAGCTGTTTTTT
CASSDGGGNPPGELFF